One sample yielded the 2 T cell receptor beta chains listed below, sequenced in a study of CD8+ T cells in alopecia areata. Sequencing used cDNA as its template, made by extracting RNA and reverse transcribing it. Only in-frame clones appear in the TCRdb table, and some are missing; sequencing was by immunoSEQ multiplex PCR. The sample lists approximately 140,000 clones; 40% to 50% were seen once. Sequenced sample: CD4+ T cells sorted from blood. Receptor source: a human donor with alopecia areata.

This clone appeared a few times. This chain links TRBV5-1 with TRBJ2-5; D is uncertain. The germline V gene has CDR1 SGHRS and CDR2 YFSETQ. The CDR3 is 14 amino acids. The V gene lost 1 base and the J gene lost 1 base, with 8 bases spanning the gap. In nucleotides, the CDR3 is TGCGCCAGCAGCTTGTCCCCACCCCAAGAGACCCAGTACTTC. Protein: CASSLSPPQETQYF.

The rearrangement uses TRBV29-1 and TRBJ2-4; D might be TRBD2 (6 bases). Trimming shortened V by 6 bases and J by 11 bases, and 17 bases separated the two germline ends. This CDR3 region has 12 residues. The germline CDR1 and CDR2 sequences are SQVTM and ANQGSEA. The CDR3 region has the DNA TGCAGCGTCGGGACTGGAGGTGGAGTTCAGTACTTC. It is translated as CSVGTGGGVQYF.